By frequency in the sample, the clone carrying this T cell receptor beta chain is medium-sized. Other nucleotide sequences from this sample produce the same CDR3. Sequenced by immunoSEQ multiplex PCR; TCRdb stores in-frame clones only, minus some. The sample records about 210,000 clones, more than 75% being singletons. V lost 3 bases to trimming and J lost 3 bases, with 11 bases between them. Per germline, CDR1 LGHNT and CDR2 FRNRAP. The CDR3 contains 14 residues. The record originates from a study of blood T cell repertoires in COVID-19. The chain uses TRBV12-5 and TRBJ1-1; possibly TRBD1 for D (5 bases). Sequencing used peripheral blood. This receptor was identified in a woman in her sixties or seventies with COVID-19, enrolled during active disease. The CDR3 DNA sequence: TGTGCTAGTGGTTTAACGGGGGGTCACACTGAAGCTTTCTTT. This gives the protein CASGLTGGHTEAFF. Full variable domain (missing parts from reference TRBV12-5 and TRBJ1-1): DARVTQTPRHKVTEMGQEVTMRCQPILGHNTVFWYRQTMMQGLELLAYFRNRAPLDDSGMPKDRFSAEMPDATLATLKIQPSEPRDSAVYFCASGLTGGHTEAFFGQGTRLTVV.